This T cell receptor (beta chain) appears in the sequencing data of a study of radiation and T cells in renal cell carcinoma. Study background: Nephrectomy followed 15 Gy stereotactic body radiation by 4 weeks.

Notes on this clone: What it recognizes is unknown.

Study results and limitations: Pretreatment tumor biopsies were lacking, so baseline clonotypes are unknown. From baseline, blood top tumor clonotypes peaked at 2 weeks post-radiation.

TCRdb's table, derived via immunoSEQ multiplex PCR, lists solely in-frame clones and lacks some. The sample has 70,000 or so clones; roughly 82% are singletons. Time point indicated: blood 2 weeks post-SBRT. Treatment described: 15 Gy SBRT to primary tumor, nephrectomy 4 weeks later. Blood was sampled at baseline, 2 weeks and 4 weeks after SBRT. CDR3 size: 14 residues. The V gene's germline CDR1 is MNHEY and CDR2 SVGAGI. Trimming stripped 2 bases from V and 1 base from J, with 6 bases between. Here the sequenced sample was blood, taken from a patient whose treatment included radiotherapy and nephrectomy. The chain carries TRBV6-5 and TRBJ1-3; D is ambiguous. The source of this sequence is a man aged 55 to 70 with renal cell carcinoma. This CDR3 reads CASSYRDSGNTIYF. DNA of the CDR3: TGTGCCAGCAGTTACAGGGATTCTGGAAACACCATATATTTT.